Below, 32 T cell receptor beta chains from the same sample are listed, as sequenced in a study of vaccination effects on CD4 cells after COVID-19. These TCRs' antigens remain unknown. Some clones are missing from TCRdb's copy, which holds only in-frame ones; the method was immunoSEQ multiplex PCR. Of around 46,000 clones listed, 65% to 80% are singletons. Following culture for under 12 days, CD4+ T cells were isolated. The participants, recipients of two vaccine doses, got either BNT162b2 or mRNA-1273. The starting material was CD4+ T cells from PBMCs cultured without peptide, obtained after COVID-19 vaccination. Receptors were obtained from a human donor who received a COVID-19 vaccine.

This clone was seen just once. V is TRBV9 and J is TRBJ2-5, with 8 bases identical to TRBD1. The CDR3 length is 15 residues. Per germline, CDR1 SGDLS and CDR2 YYNGEE. Losses at the gene ends were 0 bases for V and 5 bases for J; bases not matched to a gene: 6. The CDR3 DNA reads TGTGCCAGCAGCGTAGTCGGCAGGGGGCCCGAGACCCAGTACTTC. Translation: CASSVVGRGPETQYF.

V is TRBV6-5 and J is TRBJ2-7; 7 nucleotides line up with TRBD1. CDR1 and CDR2 (germline): MNHEY, SVGAGI. V dropped 9 bases and J dropped 2; count of bases not matched to a gene: 7. There are 13 residues in the CDR3. As DNA, the CDR3 is TGTGCCAGTAGGGGACAGACGACCTACGAGCAGTACTTC. Protein product: CASRGQTTYEQYF.

The chain couples TRBV7-6 to TRBJ1-2; D remains unclear. Between the trimmed V and J ends, which lost 3 bases and 8 bases, there was a span of 7 bases. Germline lookup yields CDR1 SGHVS and CDR2 FNYEAQ. This CDR3 is built from 11 residues. CDR3 loop: CASSFYYGYTF. The CDR3 bases are TGTGCCAGCAGCTTCTATTACGGCTACACCTTC.

J is TRBJ2-7 and V is TRBV5-4, with 10 bases aligning to TRBD1. There are 14 residues in the CDR3. J lost 4 bases, V lost 4 bases, and 5 bases had no gene match. Germline V gene lookup returns CDR1 SGHNT and CDR2 YYREEE (reference sequence). The DNA for the CDR3 is TGTGCCAGCAGCCCTGGACAGGGGGGGTACGAGCAGTACTTC. It specifies CASSPGQGGYEQYF. The whole variable domain, filled in from reference TRBV5-4 and TRBJ2-7, reads ETGVTQSPTHLIKTRGQQVTLRCSSQSGHNTVSWYQQALGQGPQFIFQYYREEENGRGNFPPRFSGLQFPNYSSELNVNALELDDSALYLCASSPGQGGYEQYFGPGTRLTVT.

This clone came up a few times. The rearrangement uses TRBV20-1 and TRBJ2-6, with D maybe TRBD2 (7 bases). Germline lookup yields CDR1 DFQATT and CDR2 SNEGSKA (reference sequence). This CDR3 is built from 17 residues. Trimming stripped 3 bases from V and 1 base from J, with 16 bases between. CDR3 residues: CSASRGGFGSGANVLTF. As DNA, the CDR3 is TGCAGTGCTAGTAGGGGGGGCTTCGGGTCTGGGGCCAACGTCCTGACTTTC.

The chain is built from TRBV11-2 and TRBJ2-1; D may be TRBD1 (5 bases). This CDR3 has 15 residues. CDR1 is SGHAT and CDR2 is FQNNGV in the germline V gene. Trimming removed 1 base from V and 0 bases from J, with 7 bases in between. In nucleotides, the CDR3 is TGTGCCAGCAGCTTAGGGGGCAGCTCCTACAATGAGCAGTTCTTC. This sequence encodes CASSLGGSSYNEQFF.

V usage is TRBV19 and J usage is TRBJ1-4; D gene unclear. From germline, CDR1 is LNHDA and CDR2 SQIVND (reference sequence). This CDR3 comprises 12 residues. Trimming removed 2 bases from V and 9 bases from J, with 7 bases in between. DNA of the CDR3: TGTGCCAGTAGTATAAATTTCCAAAAACTGTTTTTT. Amino acid sequence: CASSINFQKLFF.

This rearrangement joins TRBV19 to TRBJ2-1; TRBD2 might be the D (5 bases). V was trimmed by 3 bases and J by 10 bases, leaving 10 bases between them. This CDR3 comprises 12 residues. The germline CDR1 and CDR2 sequences are LNHDA and SQIVND (reference sequence). CDR3 DNA: TGTGCCAGTAGTATCGTCCTAGCCGAGCAGTTCTTC. This translates into CASSIVLAEQFF.

The CDR3 loop is CASSLAGGGPYSEQYF. The CDR3 coding sequence is TGTGCCAGCAGCTTGGCCGGGGGGGGGCCCTATTCCGAGCAGTACTTC. This sequence joins TRBV5-4 and TRBJ2-7; 8 bases line up with TRBD2. The CDR3 covers 16 residues. The V segment lost 0 bases and the J segment 6 bases; nucleotides outside the gene matches: 11. Germline values: CDR1 SGHNT, CDR2 YYREEE (reference sequence).

This clone was found a few times. J is TRBJ1-5 and V is TRBV19; 7 bases line up with TRBD1. CDR1 and CDR2 (germline): LNHDA, SQIVND (reference sequence). The CDR3 is 16 amino acids. Losses at the gene ends were 6 bases for V and 0 bases for J; bases not matched to a gene: 8. CDR3 nucleotides: TGTGCCAGTAGAAACAACAGGGGCCCTAGCAATCAGCCCCAGCATTTT. Translation: CASRNNRGPSNQPQHF.

The count of this clone is one. CDR3 region: CASSQEVLGVTGRNYGYTF. CDR3 nucleotides: TGCGCCAGCAGCCAAGAAGTTTTGGGGGTGACAGGTCGCAACTATGGCTACACCTTC. The chain is built from TRBV4-1 and TRBJ1-2; D is possibly TRBD1 (6 bases). In germline, CDR1 is MGHRA, CDR2 YSYEKL. The CDR3 sequence is 19 residues long. The V gene lost 0 bases and the J gene lost 2 bases, with 22 bases spanning the gap.

V gene TRBV2 combines with J gene TRBJ1-1; D is uncertain. CDR1 and CDR2 from the germline V gene are SNHLY and FYNNEI. The V gene lost 4 bases and the J gene lost 0 bases, with 12 bases spanning the gap. The CDR3 contains 15 residues. The CDR3 nucleotides read TGTGCCAGCAGTGTGGAGGAATCCCTGAACACTGAAGCTTTCTTT. It translates to CASSVEESLNTEAFF.

In DNA, the CDR3 is TGTGCCAGCAGTCGGGACAGCGGAAACACCATATATTTT. Protein: CASSRDSGNTIYF. V gene TRBV6-5 combines with J gene TRBJ1-3; TRBD1 agrees at 7 bases. V was clipped by 5 bases and J by 4 bases; unmatched bases: 2. This CDR3 is 13 amino acids long. Germline V gene data show CDR1 as MNHEY and CDR2 as SVGAGI.

The rearrangement links TRBV5-4 to TRBJ2-2; no definite D call. Germline assignment: CDR1 SGHNT and CDR2 YYREEE (reference sequence). V dropped 4 bases and J dropped 6 bases, with 7 bases sitting between them. The CDR3 runs 12 residues. CDR3 in amino acids: CASSHDPGELFF. The CDR3 DNA is TGTGCCAGCAGCCACGACCCCGGGGAGCTGTTTTTT.

The rearrangement links TRBV6-5 to TRBJ1-3; D is perhaps TRBD1 (5 bases). The CDR3 consists of 15 residues. Trimming stripped 0 bases from V and 2 bases from J, with 8 bases between. Looked up from germline, CDR1 is MNHEY and CDR2 is SVGAGI. In nucleotides, the CDR3 is TGTGCCAGCAGTTACTCGGCAGGGACTGGAAACACCATATATTTT. This encodes CASSYSAGTGNTIYF.

V gene TRBV5-1 combines with J gene TRBJ1-4; possible D gene TRBD1, 6 bases. Germline CDR1 and CDR2: SGHRS and YFSETQ. This CDR3 comprises 15 residues. With 2 bases removed from V and 8 bases from J, the gap between germline ends came to 16 bases. The CDR3 nucleotides are TGCGCCAGCAGCTTCTTGTTTCCAGGGGACGAAAAACTGTTTTTT. Protein product: CASSFLFPGDEKLFF.

The gene calls are TRBV19 and TRBJ2-2; D could derive from TRBD1 or TRBD2 (5 bases each). V dropped 7 bases and J dropped 6 bases, with 12 bases sitting between them. CDR3 length: 13 residues. Germline V CDR1 and CDR2: LNHDA, SQIVND (reference sequence). The CDR3 is CASTPRGPGELFF. The CDR3 bases are TGTGCCAGTACCCCCCGGGGACCCGGGGAGCTGTTTTTT.

In its sample, this clone was seen a few times. J is TRBJ2-2 and V is TRBV5-1; D might be TRBD2 (5 bases). This CDR3 region has 14 residues. The V gene lost 4 bases and the J gene lost 4 bases, with 11 bases spanning the gap. Germline-derived CDR1 and CDR2 are SGHRS and YFSETQ. CDR3 in amino acids: CASSVRGSTGELFF. DNA of the CDR3: TGCGCCAGCAGCGTTAGAGGGAGCACCGGGGAGCTGTTTTTT.

A few counts support this clone. This chain connects TRBV6-1 to TRBJ1-6; TRBD1 matches at 9 bases. V was clipped by 3 bases and J by 9 bases; unmatched bases: 12. This CDR3 has 17 amino acids. Germline V gives CDR1 MNHNS, CDR2 SASEGT. CDR3 in amino acids: CASSEEGQGKASSPLHF. The CDR3 region has the DNA TGTGCCAGCAGTGAGGAGGGACAGGGCAAAGCATCTTCACCCCTCCACTTT.

This clone came up a few times. The V gene is TRBV5-1, the J gene TRBJ2-7, with a weak D call TRBD2 (5 bases). The CDR3 has 16 residues. Looked up from germline, CDR1 is SGHRS and CDR2 is YFSETQ. Trimming removed 2 bases at V and 1 base at J, with 16 bases between. Written as DNA, the CDR3 is TGCGCCAGCAGCTTCCTTCCGGGAAATCCATCCTACGAGCAGTACTTC. Translation gives CASSFLPGNPSYEQYF. Full variable domain (rest looked up from reference TRBV5-1 and TRBJ2-7): KAGVTQTPRYLIKTRGQQVTLSCSPISGHRSVSWYQQTPGQGLQFLFEYFSETQRNKGNFPGRFSGRQFSNSRSEMNVSTLELGDSALYLCASSFLPGNPSYEQYFGPGTRLTVT.

V gene TRBV30 combines with J gene TRBJ1-2, with D possibly being TRBD1 (6 bases). The CDR3 consists of 12 residues. The ends were cut back, 5 bases at V and 8 bases at J, with 15 bases in the middle. In germline, CDR1 is GTSNPN, CDR2 SVGIG (reference sequence). This chain's CDR3 is CAWGTSRHGYTF. The CDR3 nucleotides are TGTGCCTGGGGGACATCTAGGCACGGCTACACCTTC.

CDR3 protein: CASSGQGAHYGYTF. The DNA of the CDR3 is TGTGCCAGCAGCGGACAGGGGGCGCACTATGGCTACACCTTC. The chain joins TRBV2 to TRBJ1-2, with TRBD1 matching over 11 bases. This CDR3 is built from 14 residues. J was trimmed by 3 bases and V by 6 bases; bases with no gene match: 3. Germline CDR1 reads SNHLY; CDR2 reads FYNNEI.

A few counts support this clone. This chain connects TRBV19 to TRBJ2-7, with unresolved D. The germline V gene encodes CDR1 LNHDA and CDR2 SQIVND (reference sequence). The CDR3 is 14 amino acids. Trimming removed 1 base at V and 5 bases at J, with 12 bases between. CDR3 sequence: CASSIAVGPHEQYF. The CDR3 coding sequence is TGTGCCAGTAGTATAGCCGTCGGCCCCCACGAGCAGTACTTC.

This rearrangement joins TRBV11-3 to TRBJ2-3, with 9 bases aligning to TRBD1. After removal of 4 bases from V and 4 bases from J, the junction contained 9 bases not matched to a gene. CDR3 length: 16 residues. Germline loops: CDR1 SGHNT, CDR2 YENEEA. The CDR3 nucleotides read TGTGCCAGCAGCTATACCGGGACAGGGCGACCAGATACGCAGTATTTT. Encoded protein: CASSYTGTGRPDTQYF.

The V and J genes are TRBV6-5 and TRBJ2-3; 9 bases map to TRBD1. The CDR3 runs to 15 residues. CDR1 is MNHEY and CDR2 is SVGAGI in the germline V gene. Trimming took 3 bases from V and 3 from J; bases not matched to a gene: 4. CDR3 bases: TGTGCCAGCAGTTATACCGGGACAGGGACAGATACGCAGTATTTT. This translates into CASSYTGTGTDTQYF.

This chain links TRBV6-5 with TRBJ2-7, with TRBD1 matching over 7 bases. The CDR3 sequence is 16 residues long. The J segment lost 0 bases and the V segment lost 0 bases, leaving 5 bases of the junction unmatched. Germline V lookup: CDR1 MNHEY, CDR2 SVGAGI. CDR3 loop: CASSYSAQGSSYEQYF. For the CDR3, the DNA is TGTGCCAGCAGTTACTCCGCACAGGGGAGCTCCTACGAGCAGTACTTC.

This chain connects TRBV18 to TRBJ2-5; D gene unclear. The CDR3 consists of 13 residues. The V and J ends lost 3 bases and 5 bases respectively, with 10 bases between them. Looked up from germline, CDR1 is KGHSH and CDR2 is LQKENI. CDR3 in amino acids: CASSPLVAETQYF. In DNA, the CDR3 is TGTGCCAGCTCACCCTTGGTCGCGGAGACCCAGTACTTC.

The chain uses TRBV12-5 and TRBJ2-1; 8 bases map to TRBD2. Per the germline V gene, CDR1 is LGHNT and CDR2 is FRNRAP. V dropped 0 bases and J dropped 4; count of bases not matched to a gene: 5. The CDR3 runs 16 residues. The DNA for the CDR3 is TGTGCTAGTGGTTTGGTTCCTAGCGGGCAGTACAATGAGCAGTTCTTC. It yields the protein CASGLVPSGQYNEQFF. The complete variable domain, with remaining parts taken from reference TRBV12-5 and TRBJ2-1, reads DARVTQTPRHKVTEMGQEVTMRCQPILGHNTVFWYRQTMMQGLELLAYFRNRAPLDDSGMPKDRFSAEMPDATLATLKIQPSEPRDSAVYFCASGLVPSGQYNEQFFGPGTRLTVL.

The rearrangement uses TRBV2 and TRBJ1-2; a possible D gene is TRBD1 (5 bases). The germline V and J ends were trimmed by 10 bases and 8 bases, with 20 bases remaining between them. The CDR3 contains 13 residues. Germline-derived CDR1 and CDR2 are SNHLY and FYNNEI. The CDR3 spells CATSGGIPDGYTF. CDR3 in DNA: TGTGCCACTTCGGGGGGGATCCCTGACGGCTACACCTTC.

The gene calls are TRBV7-2 and TRBJ2-7; D remains unclear. Germline-derived CDR1 and CDR2 are SGHTA and FQGNSA. This CDR3 has 11 residues. V was pared by 0 bases and J by 5 bases, with 2 bases between. The chain's CDR3 is CASSLAHEQYF. The CDR3 DNA is TGTGCCAGCAGCTTAGCCCACGAGCAGTACTTC.

V and J are TRBV10-3 and TRBJ1-3; 10 bases are shared with TRBD1. V shed 3 bases, J shed 15 bases, and the junction held 8 bases outside the gene matches. Germline V gene lookup returns CDR1 ENHRY and CDR2 SYGVKD. The CDR3 loop spans 13 amino acids. This CDR3 reads CAISEVGQGREYF. The CDR3 region has the DNA TGTGCCATCAGTGAAGTGGGACAGGGGCGGGAATATTTT.

This chain uses TRBV27 with TRBJ2-1; 8 positions match TRBD1. Germline V CDR1 and CDR2: MNHEY, SMNVEV (reference sequence). V dropped 5 bases and J dropped 5; count of bases not matched to a gene: 11. This CDR3 is 16 amino acids long. DNA for the CDR3: TGTGCCAGCAGTGCCGACAGGGGCTCGGCCCACAATGAGCAGTTCTTC. This encodes CASSADRGSAHNEQFF.